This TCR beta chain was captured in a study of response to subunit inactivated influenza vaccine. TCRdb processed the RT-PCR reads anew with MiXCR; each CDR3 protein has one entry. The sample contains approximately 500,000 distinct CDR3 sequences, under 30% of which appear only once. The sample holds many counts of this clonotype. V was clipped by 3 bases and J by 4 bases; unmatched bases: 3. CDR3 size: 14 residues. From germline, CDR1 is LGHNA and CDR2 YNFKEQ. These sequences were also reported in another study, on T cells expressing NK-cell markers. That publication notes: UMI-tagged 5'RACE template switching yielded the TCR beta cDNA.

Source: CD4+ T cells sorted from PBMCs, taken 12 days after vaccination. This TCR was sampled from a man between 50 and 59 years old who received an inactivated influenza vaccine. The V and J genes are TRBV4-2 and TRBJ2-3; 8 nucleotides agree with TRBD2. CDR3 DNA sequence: TGTGCCAGCAGCCAGCGGCGGGGGGCAGATACGCAGTATTTT. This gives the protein CASSQRRGADTQYF.